The rows below give T cell receptor beta chains drawn from one sample of a study of blood T cell repertoires in COVID-19. Sequencing was performed with immunoSEQ multiplex PCR; in TCRdb, only in-frame clones are kept and a portion is missing. In the table there are fewer than 250,000 clones, around four fifths of which are singletons. The sequencing input was peripheral blood. The receptors stem from a man in his 60s with COVID-19, enrolled during active disease. Each CDR3 is given with its conserved first and last residue. A D gene is named only where the DNA matches it firmly. Some rows have no size entry. The others give once, few or many, or a class for an expanded clone.

CDR3 protein,CDR3 DNA,D gene,V gene,clone size,J gene
CASSPTMGAEVDGYTF,TGTGCCAGCAGCCCTACTATGGGGGCGGAGGTTGATGGCTACACCTTC,.,TRBV6-2/TRBV6-3,.,TRBJ1-2
CAWSALRGTGGYNEQFF,TGTGCCTGGAGTGCACTACGTGGGACAGGGGGCTACAATGAGCAGTTCTTC,TRBD1,TRBV30,.,TRBJ2-1
CASSLSGQGYGYTF,TGTGCCAGCAGTTTATCGGGACAGGGCTATGGCTACACCTTC,TRBD1,TRBV27,.,TRBJ1-2
CASSVALNTEAFF,TGTGCCAGCAGCGTAGCTCTGAACACTGAAGCTTTCTTT,.,TRBV9,.,TRBJ1-1
CASSQVLGETQYF,TGTGCCAGCAGCCAAGTCCTAGGAGAGACCCAGTACTTC,.,TRBV3-1/TRBV3-2,few,TRBJ2-5
CASSSRQGGGYTF,TGTGCCAGCAGCTCCCGACAGGGTGGAGGCTACACCTTC,TRBD1,TRBV7-9,.,TRBJ1-2
CASSPVSGLSNYGYTF,TGTGCCAGCAGCCCGGTCTCAGGGTTGTCTAACTATGGCTACACCTTC,.,TRBV5-6,.,TRBJ1-2
CASSEGNRVGYGYTF,TGTGCCAGCAGTGAAGGGAACAGGGTGGGCTATGGCTACACCTTC,.,TRBV6-1,few,TRBJ1-2
CASSEVGDTQETQYF,TGTGCCAGCAGTGAAGTAGGGGACACCCAAGAGACCCAGTACTTC,.,TRBV25-1,.,TRBJ2-5
CASSSADSSGNTIYF,TGTGCCAGCAGTTCTGCAGACAGCTCTGGAAACACCATATATTTT,.,TRBV27,.,TRBJ1-3
CASSPNPTGNQPQHF,TGTGCCAGCAGCCCCAATCCCACGGGGAATCAGCCCCAGCATTTT,.,TRBV28,.,TRBJ1-5
CASSLVGGADEQYF,TGTGCCAGCAGCTTAGTCGGTGGGGCTGACGAGCAGTACTTC,.,TRBV11-2,.,TRBJ2-7
CAWSYKGRGNTEAFF,TGTGCCTGGAGCTATAAGGGGAGGGGGAACACTGAAGCTTTCTTT,.,TRBV30,.,TRBJ1-1
CASSLTVYSPLHF,TGTGCCAGCAGTTTGACAGTCTATTCACCCCTCCACTTT,.,TRBV12-3/TRBV12-4,.,TRBJ1-6
CASSLLGTLAKNIQYF,TGTGCCAGCAGTTTACTAGGAACGCTAGCCAAAAACATTCAGTACTTC,.,TRBV28,.,TRBJ2-4
CASSRTGGGYEQYF,TGTGCCAGCTCCCGGACAGGGGGCGGCTACGAGCAGTACTTC,TRBD1,TRBV28,.,TRBJ2-7
CASSTQQGQLETQYF,TGCGCCAGCAGCACCCAGCAGGGGCAGCTAGAGACCCAGTACTTC,.,TRBV5-1,.,TRBJ2-5
CASSSVGGLSYGYTF,TGTGCCAGCAGTTCCGTGGGAGGACTATCCTATGGCTACACCTTC,.,TRBV27,once,TRBJ1-2
CASSLDREGYNEQFF,TGTGCCAGCAGCTTAGACAGGGAGGGCTACAATGAGCAGTTCTTC,.,TRBV7-2,.,TRBJ2-1
CASSRLAGGFPYEQYF,TGTGCCAGCAGCCGACTAGCGGGAGGGTTTCCCTACGAGCAGTACTTC,TRBD2,TRBV28,few,TRBJ2-7
CASRSLGDGYTF,TGTGCCAGCAGGTCCCTCGGGGATGGCTACACCTTC,.,TRBV6-5,few,TRBJ1-2
CASGLVAGLSTEAFF,TGTGCTAGTGGTTTGGTAGCAGGGTTGAGTACTGAAGCTTTCTTT,.,TRBV12-5,.,TRBJ1-1
CASSLGTSGDNEQFF,TGTGCCAGCAGCTTGGGGACTAGCGGGGACAATGAGCAGTTCTTC,TRBD2,TRBV7-9,.,TRBJ2-1
CATWSGRVLNEQFF,TGTGCCACCTGGTCCGGGAGGGTCCTCAATGAGCAGTTCTTC,TRBD2,TRBV10-3,few,TRBJ2-1
CASSASGEYSQYF,TGCGCCAGCAGTGCTAGCGGGGAGTATTCCCAGTACTTC,TRBD2,TRBV10-1,.,TRBJ2-5
CSAAGTYEQYF,TGCAGTGCAGCCGGGACCTACGAGCAGTACTTC,.,TRBV20-1,.,TRBJ2-7
CASSQPSPLWTDRMNTEAFF,TGTGCCAGCAGCCAGCCTTCCCCCCTGTGGACAGACCGAATGAACACTGAAGCTTTCTTT,.,TRBV6-4,.,TRBJ1-1
CASRGDRGNTEAFF,TGTGCCAGCAGGGGGGACAGGGGGAACACTGAAGCTTTCTTT,TRBD1,TRBV7-9,.,TRBJ1-1
CASSPSGSPADTQYF,TGTGCCAGCAGTCCTAGCGGGAGCCCCGCAGATACGCAGTATTTT,TRBD2,TRBV7-3,few,TRBJ2-3
CASSSRTGGETQYF,TGTGCCAGCAGTTCCAGGACGGGAGGGGAGACCCAGTACTTC,TRBD2,TRBV6-5,.,TRBJ2-5
CSGSLAGGHNEQFF,TGCAGCGGCAGCCTAGCGGGAGGCCACAATGAGCAGTTCTTC,TRBD2,TRBV29-1,.,TRBJ2-1
CASSPGGNQPQHF,TGCGCCAGCAGCCCAGGGGGCAATCAGCCCCAGCATTTT,.,TRBV5-1,.,TRBJ1-5
CATGGGRGSNQPQHF,TGTGCCACCGGGGGGGGGAGGGGTAGCAATCAGCCCCAGCATTTT,.,TRBV6-5,.,TRBJ1-5
CASSVSTGPNYGYTF,TGTGCCAGCAGCGTGTCGACAGGACCTAACTATGGCTACACCTTC,.,TRBV9,few,TRBJ1-2
CASSLGGQGRYEQYF,TGTGCCAGCAGTTTAGGGGGACAGGGGAGGTACGAGCAGTACTTC,TRBD1,TRBV28,.,TRBJ2-7
CSFFGQGSLEQYF,TGCAGCTTTTTCGGACAGGGGTCGTTAGAGCAGTACTTC,TRBD1,TRBV29-1,.,TRBJ2-7
CAISDRDYGYTF,TGTGCCATCAGTGACAGGGACTATGGCTACACCTTC,.,TRBV10-3,.,TRBJ1-2
CASIARNTEAFF,TGTGCCAGCATCGCCAGGAACACTGAAGCTTTCTTT,.,TRBV2,.,TRBJ1-1
CAWSNSNSGNTIYF,TGTGCCTGGAGTAACTCGAACTCTGGAAACACCATATATTTT,.,TRBV30,.,TRBJ1-3
CASSDASGRSYTQYF,TGTGCCAGCAGTGACGCTAGCGGGAGGTCTTATACGCAGTATTTT,TRBD2,TRBV2,.,TRBJ2-3
CASSLQGANEKLFF,TGTGCCAGCAGTCTCCAGGGGGCTAATGAAAAACTGTTTTTT,TRBD1,TRBV6-5,.,TRBJ1-4
CASSPGSNEQYF,TGTGCCAGCTCACCAGGGAGCAACGAGCAGTACTTC,.,TRBV18,.,TRBJ2-7
CAWTRGGGGNQPQHF,TGTGCCTGGACCCGCGGGGGAGGCGGCAATCAGCCCCAGCATTTT,.,TRBV30,.,TRBJ1-5